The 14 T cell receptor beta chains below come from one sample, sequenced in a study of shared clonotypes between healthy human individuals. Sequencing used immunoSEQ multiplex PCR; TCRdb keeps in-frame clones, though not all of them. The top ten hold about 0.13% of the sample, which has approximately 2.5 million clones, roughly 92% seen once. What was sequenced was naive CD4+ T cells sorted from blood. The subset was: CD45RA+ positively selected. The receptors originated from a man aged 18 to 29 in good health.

The CDR3 sequence is CASRLGRDTEAFF. In nucleotides, the CDR3 is TGTGCCAGCCGGCTCGGGCGAGACACTGAAGCTTTCTTT. The rearrangement joins TRBV6-1 to TRBJ1-1, with unresolved D. Germline loops: CDR1 MNHNS, CDR2 SASEGT. V shed 8 bases and J shed 3 bases, with 13 bases lying between them. This CDR3 has 13 amino acids.

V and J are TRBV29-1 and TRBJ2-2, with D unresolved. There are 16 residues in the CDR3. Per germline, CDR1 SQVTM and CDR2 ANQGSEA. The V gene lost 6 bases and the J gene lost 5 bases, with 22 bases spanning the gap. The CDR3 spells CSVGIAGAVITGELFF. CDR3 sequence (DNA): TGCAGCGTGGGCATAGCCGGAGCAGTGATAACCGGGGAGCTGTTTTTT.

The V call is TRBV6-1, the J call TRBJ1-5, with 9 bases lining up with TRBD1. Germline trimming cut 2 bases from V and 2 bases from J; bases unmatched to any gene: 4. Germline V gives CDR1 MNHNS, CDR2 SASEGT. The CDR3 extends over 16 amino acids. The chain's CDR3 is CASSERGQGGNQPQHF. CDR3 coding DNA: TGTGCCAGCAGTGAAAGGGGACAGGGTGGCAATCAGCCCCAGCATTTT.

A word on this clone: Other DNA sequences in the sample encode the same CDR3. CDR3: CAWRRSYEQYF. Here the CDR3 DNA reads TGTGCCTGGAGGAGGTCCTACGAGCAGTACTTC. The chain recombines TRBV30 with TRBJ2-7, with D uncertain. Germline CDR1 and CDR2: GTSNPN and SVGIG (reference sequence). The CDR3 runs 11 residues. The V gene lost 3 bases and the J gene lost 1 base, with 4 bases spanning the gap.

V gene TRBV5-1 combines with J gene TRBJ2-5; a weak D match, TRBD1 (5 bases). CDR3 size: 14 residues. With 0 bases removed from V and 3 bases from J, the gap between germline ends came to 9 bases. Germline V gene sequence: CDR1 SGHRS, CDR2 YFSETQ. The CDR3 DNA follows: TGCGCCAGCAGCTTGGTACAGGAAAAAGAGACCCAGTACTTC. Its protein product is CASSLVQEKETQYF.

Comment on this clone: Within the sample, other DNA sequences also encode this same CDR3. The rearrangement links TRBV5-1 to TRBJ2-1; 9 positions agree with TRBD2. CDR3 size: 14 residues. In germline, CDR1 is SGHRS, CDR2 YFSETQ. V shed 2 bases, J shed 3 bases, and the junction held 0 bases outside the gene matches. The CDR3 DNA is TGCGCCAGCAGCTTTAGCGGGAGCTACAATGAGCAGTTCTTC. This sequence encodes CASSFSGSYNEQFF.

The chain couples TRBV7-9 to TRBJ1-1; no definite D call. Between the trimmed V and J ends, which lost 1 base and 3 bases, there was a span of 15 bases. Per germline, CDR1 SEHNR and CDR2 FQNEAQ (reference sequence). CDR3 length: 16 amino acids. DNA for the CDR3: TGTGCCAGCAGCTTAGATATCGGCAAGAGGGACACTGAAGCTTTCTTT. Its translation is CASSLDIGKRDTEAFF.

The CDR3: CASSETRTGNYGYTF. CDR3 nucleotides: TGTGCCAGCAGTGAAACCCGGACAGGGAACTATGGCTACACCTTC. This sequence joins TRBV2 and TRBJ1-2; the match to TRBD1 covers 8 bases. CDR1 is SNHLY and CDR2 is FYNNEI in the germline V gene. This CDR3 contains 15 residues. The junction had 4 bases not matched to a gene; V was cut back by 2 bases and J by 2 bases.

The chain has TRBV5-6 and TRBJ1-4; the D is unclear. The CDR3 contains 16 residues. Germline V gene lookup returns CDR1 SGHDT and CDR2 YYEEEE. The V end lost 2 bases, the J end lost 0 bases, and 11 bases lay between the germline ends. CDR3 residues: CASSFEFATTNEKLFF. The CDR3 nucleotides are TGTGCCAGCAGCTTCGAATTCGCAACAACTAATGAAAAACTGTTTTTT.

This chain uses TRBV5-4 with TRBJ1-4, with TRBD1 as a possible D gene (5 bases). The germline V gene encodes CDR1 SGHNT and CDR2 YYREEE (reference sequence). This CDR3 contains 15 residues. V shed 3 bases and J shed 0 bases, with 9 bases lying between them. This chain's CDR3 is CASSYLGATNEKLFF. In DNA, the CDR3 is TGTGCCAGCAGCTATCTAGGGGCAACTAATGAAAAACTGTTTTTT.

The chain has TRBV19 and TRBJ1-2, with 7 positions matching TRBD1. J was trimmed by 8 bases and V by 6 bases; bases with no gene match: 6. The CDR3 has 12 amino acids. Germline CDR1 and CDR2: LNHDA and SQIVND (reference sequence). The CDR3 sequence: CASSLQQGGYTF. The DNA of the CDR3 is TGTGCCAGTAGCCTTCAACAGGGGGGCTACACCTTC.

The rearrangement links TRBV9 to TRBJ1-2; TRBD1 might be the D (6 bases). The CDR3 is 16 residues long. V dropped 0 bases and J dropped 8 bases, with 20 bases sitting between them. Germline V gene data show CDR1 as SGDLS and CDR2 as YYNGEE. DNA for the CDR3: TGTGCCAGCAGCGTAGTCGGTGGGGGCACGGGCGGAGGCTACACCTTC. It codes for CASSVVGGGTGGGYTF.

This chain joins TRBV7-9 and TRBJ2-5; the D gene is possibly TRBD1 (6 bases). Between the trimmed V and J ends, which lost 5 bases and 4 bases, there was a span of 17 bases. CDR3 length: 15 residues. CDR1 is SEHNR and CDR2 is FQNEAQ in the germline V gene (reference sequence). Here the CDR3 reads CASSRIVGGGETQYF. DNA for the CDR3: TGTGCCAGCAGCCGTATAGTTGGGGGCGGAGAGACCCAGTACTTC.

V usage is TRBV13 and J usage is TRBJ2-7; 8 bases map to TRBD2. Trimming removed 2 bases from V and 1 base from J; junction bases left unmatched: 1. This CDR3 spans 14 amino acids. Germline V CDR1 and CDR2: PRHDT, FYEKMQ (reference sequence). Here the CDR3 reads CASSLPGGSYEQYF. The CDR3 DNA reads TGTGCCAGCAGCTTACCGGGAGGGTCCTACGAGCAGTACTTC.